These T cell receptor beta chains were read from a single sample in a study of cytomegalovirus exposure and HLA in healthy donors. Method: immunoSEQ multiplex PCR; TCRdb's copy keeps in-frame clones and lacks some. The data show 120,000 or so clones, around three quarters seen once. Specimen: PBMCs. The source of these receptors is a female donor in good health and CMV-seronegative. Each CDR3 is given with its conserved first and last residue. D genes are given only for firm matches. Expanded clones get a size class; other rows say once, few or many, or leave the size out.

>TRBV7-9|TRBJ1-5|-|few
TGTTCCAGCAGCCACGAGTATAGCAATCAGCCCCAGCATTTT
CSSSHEYSNQPQHF
>TRBV5-4|TRBJ2-7|TRBD1|-
TGTGCCAGCAGCCGACAGGGGGTTTACGAGCAGTACTTC
CASSRQGVYEQYF
>TRBV12-5|TRBJ1-4|TRBD1|-
TGTGCTAGTGGTGTGCCGGGACAGGGCGGCTTTGAACCTGAAAAACTGTTTTTT
CASGVPGQGGFEPEKLFF
>TRBV6-5|TRBJ1-6|TRBD1|-
TGTGCCAGCAGACGACAGGGGGCGACGAATTCACCCCTCCACTTT
CASRRQGATNSPLHF
>TRBV27|TRBJ2-1|-|-
TGTGCCAGCAGTTTAACCGGACTCCTTTACAATGAGCAGTTCTTC
CASSLTGLLYNEQFF
>TRBV6-5|TRBJ2-3|-|-
TGTGCCAGCAGTTACGGCAGTAGCACAGATACGCAGTATTTT
CASSYGSSTDTQYF
>TRBV9|TRBJ2-1|-|-
TGTGCCAGCAGCGCGCAGGGCCTCAATGAGCAGTTCTTC
CASSAQGLNEQFF
>TRBV6-5|TRBJ1-1|-|-
TGTGCCAGCGGGAGGAACACTGAAGCTTTCTTT
CASGRNTEAFF
>TRBV2|TRBJ1-1|-|-
TGTGCCAGCAGTGAAGGGCCATTGGGGGGGAGGACTGAAGCTTTCTTT
CASSEGPLGGRTEAFF
>TRBV5-1|TRBJ1-2|TRBD1|few
TGCGCCAGCAGCTTGGGGGACAGGGGATATGGCTACACCTTC
CASSLGDRGYGYTF
>TRBV4-1|TRBJ2-1|-|-
TGCGCCAGCAGCCAAGTTAGGGGGAATGAGCAGTTCTTC
CASSQVRGNEQFF
>TRBV28|TRBJ1-5|-|-
TGTGCCAGCAGTTTAAGGGGACAGCCCCAGCATTTT
CASSLRGQPQHF
>TRBV19|TRBJ2-3|-|-
TGTGCCAGTAGTATACTTACAGGGAGCACAGATACGCAGTATTTT
CASSILTGSTDTQYF
>TRBV10-3|TRBJ1-1|TRBD1|few
TGTGCCATCAGTACCCGGACAGGGAGGGCTGAAGCTTTCTTT
CAISTRTGRAEAFF
>TRBV7-9|TRBJ2-1|TRBD2|few
TGTTCCAGCAGCTCGGCTAGCGGGGGCTACAATGAGCAGTTCTTC
CSSSSASGGYNEQFF
>TRBV7-9|TRBJ1-1|-|few
TGTGCCAGCAGCTCAACAGGGATAGGGGACACTGAAGCTTTCTTT
CASSSTGIGDTEAFF
>TRBV7-9|TRBJ2-7|TRBD2|-
TGTGCCAGCAGCCCATCCGGGACTAGCGGGTACGAGCAGTACTTC
CASSPSGTSGYEQYF
>TRBV27|TRBJ1-1|-|-
TGTGCCAGCAGTTTCGCAGGGAACACTGAAGCTTTCTTT
CASSFAGNTEAFF
>TRBV19|TRBJ2-1|-|-
TGTGCCAGTAGTATGTGGGGGGGGGCGAATGAGCAGTTCTTC
CASSMWGGANEQFF
>TRBV4-1|TRBJ2-5|TRBD1|-
TGCGCCAGCAGCCAAGTGGACAGGAAAGAGACCCAGTACTTC
CASSQVDRKETQYF
>TRBV28|TRBJ1-3|-|-
TGTGCCAGCAGTTTAGGGGGGACCCTCTCTGGAAACACCATATATTTT
CASSLGGTLSGNTIYF
>TRBV29-1|TRBJ2-7|TRBD1|-
TGCAGCGCTACATTTGACAGGGGCTCCTACGAGCAGTACTTC
CSATFDRGSYEQYF
>TRBV5-1|TRBJ2-7|-|-
TGCGCCAGCAGCTTGGTGGTTAGTCCCTACGAGCAGTACTTC
CASSLVVSPYEQYF
>TRBV5-5|TRBJ2-7|-|-
TGTGCCAGCAGCTTACTTGACAGGCCCTCCTACGAGCAGTACTTC
CASSLLDRPSYEQYF
>TRBV15|TRBJ1-1|-|-
TGTGCCACCAGCAGAGACGTGCATCGTGAGGCTTTCTTT
CATSRDVHREAFF
>TRBV6-5|TRBJ2-7|TRBD2|-
TGTGCCAGCAGGATCGGACTAGTAGTGGATGGAGAGCAGTACTTC
CASRIGLVVDGEQYF
>TRBV13|TRBJ2-7|-|-
TGTGCCAGCAGCAACCGACAGTCTCGCTACGAGCAGTACTTC
CASSNRQSRYEQYF
>TRBV7-8|TRBJ2-1|-|-
TGTGCCAGCAGCCGTCGGGACTCCCCCAATGAGCAGTTCTTC
CASSRRDSPNEQFF
>TRBV25-1|TRBJ1-2|TRBD1|-
TGTGCCAGCCGCGAGGAGGGGGCGGTCTATGGCTACACCTTC
CASREEGAVYGYTF
>TRBV5-8|TRBJ2-7|-|-
TGTGCCAGCAGCTTATACAGGGTAAACTCCTACGAGCAGTACTTC
CASSLYRVNSYEQYF
>TRBV7-3|TRBJ2-5|TRBD2|-
TGTGCCAGCAGCCAGACTAGCGATTTTGGAGAGACCCAGTACTTC
CASSQTSDFGETQYF
>TRBV30|TRBJ2-7|-|-
TGTGCCTGGAGTGGGCCGCCAGCCTACGAGCAGTACTTC
CAWSGPPAYEQYF
>TRBV6-5|TRBJ1-1|-|-
TGTGCCAGCCAATGGGGGGGGAACACTGAAGCTTTCTTT
CASQWGGNTEAFF
>TRBV7-9|TRBJ1-2|-|once
TGTTCCAGCAGCTTAGGCAGGGACTATGGCTACACCTTC
CSSSLGRDYGYTF
>TRBV7-9|TRBJ2-7|TRBD1|-
TGTGCCAGCAGCCCGACTCCCCGGACAGGGAAATACGAGCAGTACTTC
CASSPTPRTGKYEQYF
>TRBV20-1|TRBJ2-5|-|-
TGCAGTGCTAGACCGCAGTTGGAGCAGTACTTC
CSARPQLEQYF
>TRBV6-6|TRBJ2-7|-|-
TGTGCCAGCAGTTTTCCGACGGAGTACGAGCAGTACTTC
CASSFPTEYEQYF